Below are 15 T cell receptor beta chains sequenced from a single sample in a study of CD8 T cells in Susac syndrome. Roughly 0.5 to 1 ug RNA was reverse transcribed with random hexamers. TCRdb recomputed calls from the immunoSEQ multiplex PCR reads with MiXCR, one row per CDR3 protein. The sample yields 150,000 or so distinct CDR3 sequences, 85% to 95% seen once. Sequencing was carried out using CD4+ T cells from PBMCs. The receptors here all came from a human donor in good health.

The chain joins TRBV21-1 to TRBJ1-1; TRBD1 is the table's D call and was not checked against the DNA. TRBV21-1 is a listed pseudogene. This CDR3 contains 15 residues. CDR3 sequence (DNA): TGTGCCAGCGCCCCAGGTGGGGGACAGCACACTGAAGCTTTCTTT. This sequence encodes CASAPGGGQHTEAFF.

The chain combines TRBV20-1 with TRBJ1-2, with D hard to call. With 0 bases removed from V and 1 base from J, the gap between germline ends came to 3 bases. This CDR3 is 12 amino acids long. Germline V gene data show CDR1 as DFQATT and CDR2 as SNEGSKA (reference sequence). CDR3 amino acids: CSARDLNYGYTF. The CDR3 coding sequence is TGCAGTGCTAGAGATCTTAACTATGGCTACACCTTC.

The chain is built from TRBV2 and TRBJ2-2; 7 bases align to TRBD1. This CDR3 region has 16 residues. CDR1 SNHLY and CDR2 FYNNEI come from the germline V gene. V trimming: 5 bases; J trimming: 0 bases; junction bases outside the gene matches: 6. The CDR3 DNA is TGTGCCAGCAGTATAGACAGGGCCGCGAACACCGGGGAGCTGTTTTTT. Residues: CASSIDRAANTGELFF.

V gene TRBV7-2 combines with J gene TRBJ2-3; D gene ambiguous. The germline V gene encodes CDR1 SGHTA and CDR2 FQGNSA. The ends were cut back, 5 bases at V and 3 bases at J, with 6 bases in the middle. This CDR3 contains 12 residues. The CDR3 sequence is CASSAVTDTQYF. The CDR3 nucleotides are TGTGCCAGCAGCGCCGTGACAGATACGCAGTATTTT. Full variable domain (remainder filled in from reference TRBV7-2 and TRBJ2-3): GAGVSQSPSNKVTEKGKDVELRCDPISGHTALYWYRQSLGQGLEFLIYFQGNSAPDKSGLPSDRFSAERTGGSVSTLTIQRTQQEDSAVYLCASSAVTDTQYFGPGTRLTVL.

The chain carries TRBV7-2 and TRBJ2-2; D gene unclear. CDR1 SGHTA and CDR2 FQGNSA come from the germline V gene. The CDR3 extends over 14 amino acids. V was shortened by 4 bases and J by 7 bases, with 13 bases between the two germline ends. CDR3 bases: TGTGCCAGCAGCTCTAAAGGGAACGGCGGGGAGCTGTTTTTT. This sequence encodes CASSSKGNGGELFF.

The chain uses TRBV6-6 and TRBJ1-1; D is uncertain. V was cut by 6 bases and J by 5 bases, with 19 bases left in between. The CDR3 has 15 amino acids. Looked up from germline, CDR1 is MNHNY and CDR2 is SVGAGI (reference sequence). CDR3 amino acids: CASSDRATTQTEAFF. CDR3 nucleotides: TGTGCCAGCAGCGACCGGGCGACGACCCAAACTGAAGCTTTCTTT.

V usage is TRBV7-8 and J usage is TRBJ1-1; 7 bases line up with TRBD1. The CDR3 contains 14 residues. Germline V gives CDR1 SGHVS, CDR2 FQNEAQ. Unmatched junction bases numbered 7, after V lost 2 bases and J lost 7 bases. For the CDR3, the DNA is TGTGCCAGCAGCTTAACGGGGGACAGCCTTGAAGCTTTCTTT. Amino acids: CASSLTGDSLEAFF.

The CDR3 loop reads CSARSLAGGPGETQYF. Written as DNA, the CDR3 is TGCAGTGCTAGGTCACTAGCGGGGGGGCCAGGGGAGACCCAGTACTTC. V usage is TRBV20-1 and J usage is TRBJ2-5; 13 bases are shared with TRBD2. Germline assignment: CDR1 DFQATT and CDR2 SNEGSKA (reference sequence). V shed 3 bases, J shed 5 bases, and the junction held 9 bases outside the gene matches. This CDR3 region has 16 residues.

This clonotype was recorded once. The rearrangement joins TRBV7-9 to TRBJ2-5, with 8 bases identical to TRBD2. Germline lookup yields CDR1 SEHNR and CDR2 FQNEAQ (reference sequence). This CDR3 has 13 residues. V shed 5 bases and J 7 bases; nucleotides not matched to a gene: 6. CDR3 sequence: CASSPSGGTTQYF. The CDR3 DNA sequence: TGTGCCAGCAGCCCGAGCGGGGGTACGACCCAGTACTTC.

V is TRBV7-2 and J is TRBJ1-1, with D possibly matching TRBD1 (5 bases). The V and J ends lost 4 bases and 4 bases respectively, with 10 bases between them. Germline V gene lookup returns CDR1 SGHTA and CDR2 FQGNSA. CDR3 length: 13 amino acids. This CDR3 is CASSSGRGTEAFF. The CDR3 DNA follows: TGTGCCAGCAGCTCAGGGAGGGGCACTGAAGCTTTCTTT.

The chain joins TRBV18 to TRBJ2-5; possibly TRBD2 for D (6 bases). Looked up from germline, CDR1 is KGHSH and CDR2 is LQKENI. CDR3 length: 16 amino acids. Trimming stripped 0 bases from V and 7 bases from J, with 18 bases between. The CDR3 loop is CASSPPTGLGMGTQYF. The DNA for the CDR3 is TGTGCCAGCTCACCACCGACGGGACTCGGAATGGGGACCCAGTACTTC.

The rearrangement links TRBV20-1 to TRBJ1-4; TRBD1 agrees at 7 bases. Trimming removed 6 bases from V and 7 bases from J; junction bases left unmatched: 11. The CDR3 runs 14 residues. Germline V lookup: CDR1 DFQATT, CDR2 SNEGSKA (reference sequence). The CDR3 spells CSALQDRVSEKLFF. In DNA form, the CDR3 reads TGCAGTGCCCTCCAAGACAGGGTCAGTGAAAAACTGTTTTTT.

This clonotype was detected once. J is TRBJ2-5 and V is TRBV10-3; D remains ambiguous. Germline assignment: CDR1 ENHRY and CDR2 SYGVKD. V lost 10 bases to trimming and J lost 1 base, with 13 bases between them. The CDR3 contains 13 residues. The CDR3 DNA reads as TGTGCCACCGCGGACCGCTTCCAAGAGACCCAGTACTTC. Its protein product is CATADRFQETQYF.

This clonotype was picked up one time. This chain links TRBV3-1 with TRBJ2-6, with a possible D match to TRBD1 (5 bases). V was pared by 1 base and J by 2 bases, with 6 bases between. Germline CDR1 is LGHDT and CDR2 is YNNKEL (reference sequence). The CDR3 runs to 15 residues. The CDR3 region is CASSQGQTGANVLTF. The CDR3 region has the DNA TGTGCCAGCAGCCAAGGACAGACTGGGGCCAACGTCCTGACTTTC.

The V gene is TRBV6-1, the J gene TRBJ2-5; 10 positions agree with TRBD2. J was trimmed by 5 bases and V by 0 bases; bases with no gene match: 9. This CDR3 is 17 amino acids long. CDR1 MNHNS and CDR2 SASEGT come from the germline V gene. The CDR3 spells CASSEAGSSGGRETQYF. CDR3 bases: TGTGCCAGCAGTGAAGCGGGGTCTAGCGGGGGACGGGAGACCCAGTACTTC.